Listed below are T cell receptor beta chains from one sample, sequenced in a study of blood T cell repertoires in COVID-19. Here immunoSEQ multiplex PCR was the method, and the copy in TCRdb shows in-frame clones only, minus some. The table has about 320,000 clones, 88% seen once. Sequenced input: peripheral blood. These receptors came from a woman younger than 45 with COVID-19, enrolled during active disease. CDR3s include the opening cysteine and the closing phenylalanine or tryptophan. The order of the fields is D gene, J gene, V gene, clone size, CDR3 protein, CDR3 DNA. A D gene is named only where the DNA matches it firmly. Clone size appears in some rows only: once, few, many, or a class for an expanded clone.

>.|TRBJ1-3|TRBV15|.
CATSRGDWGPGNTIYF
TGTGCCACCAGCAGAGGGGATTGGGGGCCCGGAAACACCATATATTTT
>TRBD2|TRBJ2-5|TRBV4-2|.
CASSDGGASETQYF
TGTGCCAGCAGCGACGGGGGGGCCTCGGAGACCCAGTACTTC
>.|TRBJ1-2|TRBV21-1|.
CASIADREHGYTF
TGTGCCAGCATCGCAGACAGGGAACATGGCTACACCTTC
>TRBD1|TRBJ2-7|TRBV3-1/TRBV3-2|.
CASSQVPGGYEQYF
TGTGCCAGCAGCCAAGTCCCAGGGGGCTACGAGCAGTACTTC
>TRBD2|TRBJ2-2|TRBV11-2|.
CASSAPSGGAHGELFF
TGTGCCAGCAGCGCTCCTAGCGGGGGGGCCCACGGGGAGCTGTTTTTT
>.|TRBJ2-6|TRBV19|.
CASSYGGSSSGANVLTF
TGTGCCAGTAGTTACGGGGGATCGAGCTCTGGGGCCAACGTCCTGACTTTC
>TRBD1|TRBJ1-2|TRBV9|.
CASSVASTGTGYTF
TGTGCCAGCAGCGTAGCCTCGACAGGGACTGGCTACACCTTC
>.|TRBJ1-1|TRBV28|.
CASKEGTEAFF
TGTGCCAGCAAGGAGGGGACTGAAGCTTTCTTT
>.|TRBJ1-2|TRBV9|few
CASTNPPGGYTF
TGTGCCAGCACTAATCCCCCGGGAGGCTACACCTTC
>.|TRBJ1-2|TRBV24-1|.
CATSDGHLGYTF
TGTGCCACCAGTGACGGACACTTGGGCTACACCTTC
>.|TRBJ2-7|TRBV11-2|once
CASSLHGTLYEQYF
TGTGCCAGCAGCTTACACGGGACTCTCTACGAGCAGTACTTC
>.|TRBJ2-1|TRBV29-1|many
CSVVRGGGPLLQFF
TGCAGCGTTGTCAGGGGAGGGGGTCCACTACTGCAGTTCTTC
>TRBD2|TRBJ2-1|TRBV11-2|once
CASSLMALGGNEQFF
TGTGCCAGCAGCTTAATGGCGTTGGGAGGGAATGAGCAGTTCTTC
>.|TRBJ1-5|TRBV12-3/TRBV12-4|.
CASTQASNQPQHF
TGTGCCAGCACCCAGGCCAGCAATCAGCCCCAGCATTTT
>TRBD1|TRBJ1-2|TRBV12-3/TRBV12-4|.
CASSFDRGYGYTF
TGTGCCAGCAGTTTCGACAGGGGATATGGCTACACCTTC